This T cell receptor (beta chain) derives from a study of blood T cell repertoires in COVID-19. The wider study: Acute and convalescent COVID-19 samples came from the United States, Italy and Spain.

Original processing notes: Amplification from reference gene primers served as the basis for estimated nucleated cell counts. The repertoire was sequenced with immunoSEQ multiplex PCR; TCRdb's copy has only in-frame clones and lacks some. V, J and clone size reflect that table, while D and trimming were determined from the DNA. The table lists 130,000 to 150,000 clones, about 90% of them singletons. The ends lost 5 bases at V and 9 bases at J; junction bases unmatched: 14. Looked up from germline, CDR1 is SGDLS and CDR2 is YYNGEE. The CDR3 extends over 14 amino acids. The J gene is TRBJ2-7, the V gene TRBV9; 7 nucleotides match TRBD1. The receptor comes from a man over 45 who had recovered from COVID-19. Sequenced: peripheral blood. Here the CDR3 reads CASSKGQSLERQYF. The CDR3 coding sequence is TGTGCCAGCAGTAAGGGACAGTCCCTCGAGCGGCAGTACTTC.